This T cell receptor (beta chain) was recovered during a study of blood T cells in healthy people across ages. Study conclusions and caveats: As age increased, TCR beta diversity per million T cells fell in a roughly linear fashion.

This clonotype was counted only a few times. Its antigen remains unidentified. Alongside a J-beta primer mix, a sample-barcoded 5' primer served in a second PCR lasting roughly 6 to 12 cycles. Using its own MiXCR run on the 5' RACE reads, TCRdb lists one record per CDR3 protein. The sample has around 1,000,000 distinct CDR3 sequences, approximately 25% seen once. Germline V lookup: CDR1 ENHRY, CDR2 SYGVKD. Trimming shortened V by 4 bases and J by 2 bases, and 8 bases separated the two germline ends. The CDR3 is 13 amino acids. These data are also associated with another study on T cells of mothers and their children. According to that study: The second PCR used the M1S primer, and this primer added sample barcodes and 2-4 random nucleotides.

This TCR came from a girl aged 2-10 years in good health. The material sequenced was blood. J is TRBJ1-2 and V is TRBV10-3, with TRBD1 as a possible D gene (6 bases). The CDR3 DNA is TGTGCCATCAGTGTGAGGGGGAACTATGGCTACACCTTC. As protein: CAISVRGNYGYTF.